Shown below are 8 T cell receptor beta chains from a single sample sequenced in a study of blood T cell repertoires in COVID-19 (TCRdb year 2020). Receptor amplification or capture employed the immunoSEQ multiplex PCR assay. The table was pulled from immuneACCESS by TCRdb, which kept in-frame rearrangements only. Such tables lose some clones; where checked, under half of the loss comes from unresolved V genes, and the rest has no known cause. The sample table holds about 240,000 clones, of which 65% to 90% were seen once. The ten largest clones add up to approximately 5.1% of the sample. Sequences were obtained from peripheral blood. Receptor source: a man aged 45-65 years with COVID-19, enrolled during active disease.

This chain connects TRBV27 to TRBJ2-2; 12 nucleotides line up with TRBD2. Germline V gene sequence: CDR1 MNHEY, CDR2 SMNVEV (reference sequence). V lost 2 bases, J lost 1 base, and 2 bases stayed unmatched. This CDR3 has 17 residues. The CDR3 sequence is CASSLRTSGVNTGELFF. The CDR3 DNA follows: TGTGCCAGCAGTTTAAGGACTAGCGGGGTGAACACCGGGGAGCTGTTTTTT.

J is TRBJ2-7 and V is TRBV5-5, with D uncertain. CDR3 length equals 13 residues. Trimming removed 3 bases at V and 3 bases at J, with 10 bases between. CDR1 is SGHKS, CDR2 YYEKEE, per germline (reference sequence). The CDR3 region is CASSSRSDYEQYF. The CDR3 DNA follows: TGTGCCAGCAGCTCTCGTAGTGACTACGAGCAGTACTTC.

The genes are TRBV5-6 and TRBJ1-4; no clear D gene. Germline assignment: CDR1 SGHDT and CDR2 YYEEEE. The CDR3 extends over 16 amino acids. Trimming left V 0 bases short and J 3 bases short, with 12 bases between. The chain's CDR3 is CASSLGGVLANEKLFF. CDR3 coding DNA: TGTGCCAGCAGCTTGGGCGGGGTTCTGGCTAATGAAAAACTGTTTTTT.

This chain links TRBV27 with TRBJ2-7; 8 nucleotides match TRBD1. Germline CDR1 reads MNHEY; CDR2 reads SMNVEV (reference sequence). The CDR3 is made up of 12 amino acids. V trimming: 8 bases; J trimming: 5 bases; junction bases outside the gene matches: 5. The CDR3 DNA follows: TGTGCCAGCGGGGACAGGAGGGACGAGCAGTACTTC. It translates to CASGDRRDEQYF.

V and J are TRBV12-3 or TRBV12-4 and TRBJ1-1; a weak D match, TRBD1 (6 bases). This CDR3 spans 13 amino acids. The ends were cut back, 5 bases at V and 6 bases at J, with 13 bases in the middle. The CDR3 spells CASSPRTASEAFF. The CDR3 nucleotides are TGTGCCAGCAGTCCACGGACAGCTTCTGAAGCTTTCTTT.

This clone showed up many times. The chain recombines TRBV4-3 with TRBJ2-5; 12 nucleotides align to TRBD2. Trimming took 3 bases from V and 7 from J; bases not matched to a gene: 9. CDR1 and CDR2 (germline): LGHNA, YSLEER. The CDR3 runs to 16 residues. CDR3 bases: TGCGCCAGCAGCCAGGAAAGGACTAGCGGGGTGGGGACCCAGTACTTC. Its translation: CASSQERTSGVGTQYF.

The V gene is TRBV6-5, the J gene TRBJ1-1, with 7 nucleotides matching TRBD1. J lost 10 bases, V lost 7 bases, and 9 bases had no gene match. The CDR3 covers 12 residues. Germline-derived CDR1 and CDR2 are MNHEY and SVGAGI. CDR3 protein: CASKMRQGRAFF. In DNA, the CDR3 is TGTGCCAGCAAGATGAGACAGGGTCGAGCTTTCTTT.

V gene TRBV3-1 (or the pseudogene TRBV3-2) combines with J gene TRBJ2-7; no clear D. The V end was cut by 3 bases, the J end by 4 bases, with 25 bases between. This CDR3 has 18 amino acids. Germline V gives CDR1 LGHDT, CDR2 YNNKEL (reference sequence). The DNA for the CDR3 is TGTGCCAGCAGCCATCAGTCGTTGGCCGCTACAGTCCGATACGAGCAGTACTTC. It encodes CASSHQSLAATVRYEQYF.